The rows below give T cell receptor beta chains drawn from one sample of a study of T-cell reconstitution after alpha-beta-depleted transplantation in children. TCRdb reprocessed the PCR reads via MiXCR and lists one record per CDR3 protein. Seen here are about 200,000 distinct CDR3 sequences, roughly 7.1% observed once, and the top ten hold less than 7%. The specimen was PBMCs, collected before TCRalphabeta/CD19-depleted stem cell transplant. These receptors were taken from a boy under 10 years old with acute lymphoblastic leukemia, due to receive a stem cell transplant. The CDR3 runs from the conserved cysteine through the conserved F or W. D genes are given only for firm matches. Rows give clone size only sometimes, using once, few, many, or a class for an expanded clone.

TRBV5-1	TRBJ1-1	many	NA	CASSLNVMNTEAFF	TGCGCCAGCAGCTTGAACGTCATGAACACTGAAGCTTTCTTT
TRBV2	TRBJ2-5	many	TRBD2	CASGGTSRQETQYF	TGTGCCAGCGGGGGGACTAGCCGACAAGAGACCCAGTACTTC
TRBV20-1	TRBJ2-7	many	TRBD1	CSVGDRDEQYF	TGCAGTGTCGGGGACAGGGACGAGCAGTACTTC
TRBV20-1	TRBJ2-1	many	TRBD2	CSASKRDYPKGSNEQFF	TGCAGTGCTTCGAAAAGGGACTACCCGAAGGGCTCCAATGAGCAGTTCTTC
TRBV12-3/TRBV12-4	TRBJ2-5	many	NA	CASRPMGGRLETQYF	TGTGCCAGCAGACCTATGGGGGGGCGCTTAGAGACCCAGTACTTC
TRBV29-1	TRBJ2-5	many	TRBD2	CSVSGTSGRETQYF	TGCAGCGTCAGCGGGACTAGCGGGAGAGAGACCCAGTACTTC
TRBV3-1	TRBJ1-1	NA	NA	CASSNRGEAFF	TGTGCCAGCAGCAACCGGGGTGAAGCTTTCTTT
TRBV5-1	TRBJ2-6	NA	TRBD1	CASSLAGQGASGANVLTF	TGCGCCAGCAGCTTGGCTGGACAGGGGGCGTCTGGGGCCAACGTCCTGACTTTC
TRBV6-2/TRBV6-3	TRBJ2-3	NA	TRBD2	CASSPRGASGPKRGPDTQYF	TGTGCCAGCAGCCCCCGGGGGGCTAGCGGGCCAAAAAGGGGCCCAGATACGCAGTATTTT
TRBV6-4	TRBJ2-7	few	TRBD2	CASEPEGLAGAYEQYF	TGTGCCAGCGAGCCGGAAGGACTAGCGGGGGCCTACGAGCAGTACTTC
TRBV12-3/TRBV12-4	TRBJ2-7	NA	NA	CACSSLITIEQYF	TGTGCCTGCAGTTCCTTAATTACGATCGAGCAGTACTTC
TRBV7-2	TRBJ2-7	few	TRBD2	CASSLELSGSYEQYF	TGTGCCAGCAGCTTAGAACTTAGCGGGAGCTACGAGCAGTACTTC
TRBV7-2	TRBJ2-3	few	TRBD1	CASSPTGGIGTQYF	TGTGCCAGCAGCCCAACAGGGGGAATCGGTACGCAGTATTTT
TRBV10-1	TRBJ1-4	many	NA	CASESTENEKLFF	TGCGCCAGTGAGTCGACAGAGAATGAAAAACTGTTTTTT
TRBV20-1	TRBJ1-2	many	NA	CAAWRDIIGYTF	TGTGCCGCTTGGCGGGACATTATTGGCTACACCTTC
TRBV12-3/TRBV12-4	TRBJ1-1	few	NA	CASSDIPLSTEAFF	TGTGCCAGCAGCGATATTCCGCTGAGCACTGAAGCTTTCTTT
TRBV19	TRBJ1-5	many	TRBD1	CASSMRQGGQPQHF	TGTGCCAGTAGTATGAGACAGGGGGGACAGCCCCAGCATTTT
TRBV6-2/TRBV6-3	TRBJ2-7	many	NA	CASRRGRAYEQYF	TGTGCCAGCAGAAGGGGACGCGCCTACGAGCAGTACTTC
TRBV6-5	TRBJ1-5	few	NA	CASSPLSGSDSNQPQHF	TGTGCCAGCAGCCCCCTTTCCGGGAGCGATAGCAATCAGCCCCAGCATTTT
TRBV6-1	TRBJ1-1	few	NA	CASSVYWTDEAFF	TGTGCCAGCAGTGTATATTGGACAGATGAAGCTTTCTTT
TRBV3-1	TRBJ2-6	NA	NA	CACSQDLFRAPGANVLTF	TGTGCCTGCAGCCAAGATCTCTTTAGGGCTCCTGGGGCCAACGTCCTGACTTTC
TRBV4-3	TRBJ1-3	many	NA	CASSQDLGTPIGNTIYF	TGCGCCAGCAGCCAAGATTTAGGGACTCCAATAGGAAACACCATATATTTT
TRBV5-1	TRBJ2-5	many	TRBD2	CASSLDAGGETQYF	TGCGCCAGCAGCTTGGATGCCGGGGGGGAGACCCAGTACTTC
TRBV14	TRBJ1-4	few	NA	CASSDGQLNEKLFF	TGTGCCAGCAGCGACGGACAGCTTAATGAAAAACTGTTTTTT
TRBV12-3/TRBV12-4	TRBJ1-4	few	TRBD1	CASSRQGGAEKLFF	TGTGCCAGCAGCCGACAGGGTGGGGCTGAAAAACTGTTTTTT
TRBV6-5	TRBJ1-6	NA	NA	CASSYSFGGPSYNSPLHF	TGTGCCAGCAGTTACTCGTTTGGAGGGCCCTCCTATAATTCACCCCTCCACTTT
TRBV19	TRBJ1-2	NA	NA	CASMGYYGYTF	TGTGCCAGTATGGGGTACTATGGCTACACCTTC
TRBV12-5	TRBJ1-5	many	NA	CAPMGNQPQHF	TGTGCTCCAATGGGGAATCAGCCCCAGCATTTT
TRBV2	TRBJ2-2	many	TRBD1	CARGTGGTGELFF	TGTGCCAGAGGGACAGGGGGAACCGGGGAGCTGTTTTTT
TRBV10-3	TRBJ2-7	many	NA	CAISESPSANEQYF	TGTGCCATCAGTGAGTCTCCTAGCGCCAACGAGCAGTACTTC
TRBV9	TRBJ2-2	many	NA	CASSPPTSTGELFF	TGTGCCAGCAGCCCGCCGACATCCACCGGGGAGCTGTTTTTT
TRBV19	TRBJ1-5	few	NA	CASSIMAARNQPQHF	TGTGCCAGTAGTATCATGGCAGCCCGGAATCAGCCCCAGCATTTT
TRBV28	TRBJ1-5	NA	NA	CASSPLNNQPQHF	TGTGCCAGCAGCCCTCTGAACAATCAGCCCCAGCATTTT
TRBV28	TRBJ2-7	NA	NA	CASSFYVPGDYEQYF	TGTGCCAGCAGTTTTTACGTTCCGGGGGACTACGAGCAGTACTTC
TRBV9	TRBJ2-7	many	TRBD1	CASSVDRGDAYEQYF	TGTGCCAGCAGCGTTGACAGGGGGGACGCCTACGAGCAGTACTTC
TRBV15	TRBJ2-1	many	NA	CATGLEPFIGQFF	TGTGCCACCGGTCTGGAGCCTTTTATCGGGCAGTTCTTC
TRBV6-5	TRBJ2-7	NA	NA	CASSFRDRVNEQYF	TGTGCCAGCAGTTTCAGGGACCGGGTAAATGAGCAGTACTTC
TRBV9	TRBJ2-6	many	NA	CASSVSGALSGANVLTF	TGTGCCAGCAGCGTATCGGGGGCTCTTTCAGGGGCCAACGTCCTGACTTTC
TRBV28	TRBJ1-5	many	NA	CASSFRQGSNQPQHF	TGTGCCAGCAGTTTCAGGCAGGGGAGCAATCAGCCCCAGCATTTT
TRBV12-5	TRBJ2-1	many	NA	CASGLGHRPNEQFF	TGTGCTAGTGGTTTAGGACACAGGCCCAATGAGCAGTTCTTC
TRBV19	TRBJ1-5	few	TRBD1	CASSILDRDHQPQHF	TGTGCCAGTAGTATTCTGGACAGGGACCATCAGCCCCAGCATTTT
TRBV5-1	TRBJ2-3	NA	NA	CASRAVETDTQYF	TGCGCCAGTCGAGCAGTTGAGACAGATACGCAGTATTTT
TRBV7-8	TRBJ2-4	many	NA	CASSLHPSGSAKNIQYF	TGTGCCAGCAGCCTCCACCCGTCGGGGTCGGCCAAAAACATTCAGTACTTC
TRBV5-1	TRBJ2-5	NA	TRBD2	CASSLVASGRETQYF	TGCGCCAGCAGCTTGGTGGCTAGCGGGAGGGAGACCCAGTACTTC
TRBV5-1	TRBJ2-5	NA	TRBD2	CASSSGLAGGSQETQYF	TGCGCCAGCAGCTCCGGACTAGCGGGGGGCTCTCAAGAGACCCAGTACTTC
TRBV6-2/TRBV6-3	TRBJ2-6	few	NA	CASSYGIGSGANVLTF	TGTGCCAGCAGTTACGGGATCGGGTCTGGGGCCAACGTCCTGACTTTC
TRBV7-6	TRBJ2-7	NA	TRBD2	CASSGASGGYSYEQYF	TGTGCCAGCAGCGGCGCTAGCGGGGGATACTCCTACGAGCAGTACTTC
TRBV29-1	TRBJ2-5	NA	NA	CSVVWQGRRETQYF	TGCAGCGTTGTCTGGCAGGGGAGGAGGGAGACCCAGTACTTC
TRBV12-3/TRBV12-4	TRBJ1-6	few	NA	CASSRPTGYNSPLHF	TGTGCCAGCAGCCGCCCTACAGGGTATAATTCACCCCTCCACTTT
TRBV20-1	TRBJ2-5	many	TRBD2	CSAIRLAEETQYF	TGCAGTGCTATTAGACTAGCGGAAGAGACCCAGTACTTC
TRBV20-1	TRBJ1-1	many	NA	CSAENMNTEAFF	TGCAGTGCTGAGAACATGAACACTGAAGCTTTCTTT
TRBV3-1	TRBJ2-5	NA	NA	CASSPQVTGKTQYF	TGTGCCAGCAGCCCGCAGGTAACCGGGAAGACCCAGTACTTC
TRBV28	TRBJ2-7	many	NA	CASSLLDSGYEQYF	TGTGCCAGCAGTTTATTGGACTCGGGCTACGAGCAGTACTTC
TRBV9	TRBJ2-1	many	NA	CASSVVGARYNEQFF	TGTGCCAGCAGCGTAGTGGGGGCGAGATACAATGAGCAGTTCTTC